The rows below give T cell receptor beta chains drawn from one sample of a study of T cell responses to AZD1222 COVID-19 vaccine. Assay: immunoSEQ multiplex PCR; the TCRdb copy retains only in-frame clones and omits some. Of over 50,000 clones listed, roughly 88% are singletons. The material sequenced was peripheral blood, taken on day 0 of AZD1222 vaccination. The receptor set was obtained from an adult in good health. Each CDR3 is given with its conserved first and last residue. D genes are given only for firm matches. A row's size may be missing; if present it is once, few, many or a size class.

d_call,clone_size,v_call,j_call,cdr3_nt,cdr3_aa
-,few,TRBV9,TRBJ2-7,TGTGCCAGCAGCGTAGCGCCAGGGACAAAGGACGAGCAGTACTTC,CASSVAPGTKDEQYF
TRBD1,-,TRBV30,TRBJ1-5,TGTGCCTGGAACCCAGACAGGGATCAGCCCCAGCATTTT,CAWNPDRDQPQHF
TRBD2,-,TRBV9,TRBJ2-5,TGTGCCAGCAGCGTACCCGGGGGGGTCGGGGAGACCCAGTACTTC,CASSVPGGVGETQYF
TRBD1,-,TRBV29-1,TRBJ1-4,TGCAGCGTACGGGACAGGCTCGATGAAAAACTGTTTTTT,CSVRDRLDEKLFF
TRBD2,-,TRBV12-5,TRBJ2-2,TGTGCTAGTGGTCTGATATCCGTAACTAGCGGAACGAACACCGGGGAGCTGTTTTTT,CASGLISVTSGTNTGELFF
-,-,TRBV30,TRBJ2-6,TGTGCCTGGAGTCTCAACCCAGGGCGGGCGGCCAACGTCCTGACTTTC,CAWSLNPGRAANVLTF
-,-,TRBV11-2,TRBJ1-1,TGTGCCAGCAGCTTATCTGGGAAATTTGAAGCTTTCTTT,CASSLSGKFEAFF
-,-,TRBV6-5,TRBJ2-5,TGTGCCAGCAGTTATCAGGTGACCCAAGAGACCCAGTACTTC,CASSYQVTQETQYF
TRBD1,-,TRBV12-3/TRBV12-4,TRBJ1-6,TGTGCCAGCAGTCGGACAGGGAGGTCACCCCTCCACTTT,CASSRTGRSPLHF
-,-,TRBV29-1,TRBJ2-7,TGCAGCGTGAGACTAAACTACGAGCAGTACTTC,CSVRLNYEQYF
TRBD2,-,TRBV10-3,TRBJ2-7,TGTGCCATCAGTGGTAGCGGGTTACGGGACGAGCAGTACTTC,CAISGSGLRDEQYF